What follows is one T cell receptor (beta chain) and its context. V was cut by 6 bases and J by 1 base, with 12 bases left in between. The length of the CDR3 is 14 residues. The germline V gene encodes CDR1 SQVTM and CDR2 ANQGSEA. The data stem from a study of T-cell memory formation after mild COVID-19. 5'RACE primed from the constant segment yielded TCR alpha and TCR beta cDNA libraries bearing sample barcodes and UMIs. TCRdb redid the calling of the 5' RACE reads with MiXCR, one entry per CDR3 protein. The sample includes approximately 500,000 distinct CDR3 sequences, roughly 25% of them seen just once.

V usage is TRBV29-1 and J usage is TRBJ2-2; a weak D match, TRBD1 (5 bases). The clonotype originates from an adult woman who had mild COVID-19 (a few samples of this study predate the infection). Cell type and time point are not known. Sequencing was performed on PBMCs or a T cell subset sorted from them (not recorded which). Written as DNA, the CDR3 is TGCAGCGTGGGCCGTACAGGGAACACCGGGGAGCTGTTTTTT. Translating it yields CSVGRTGNTGELFF.